Listed here is a single TCR beta chain. The data are from a study of blood T cell repertoires in COVID-19. Recruitment covered about 26 US areas and drew participants whose ages spanned about 18 to 90 years. Repertoires were generated with immunoSEQ multiplex PCR, while TCRdb's copy carries only in-frame clones and drops some. This sample has hundreds of thousands of clones, with around 87% found just once. The V segment lost 6 bases and the J segment 6 bases; nucleotides outside the gene matches: 9. Germline loops: CDR1 KGHSH, CDR2 LQKENI. This CDR3 region has 14 residues. V is TRBV18 and J is TRBJ2-3; 7 bases agree with TRBD2. This clonotype was sampled from a man between 18 and 35 years old who had recovered from COVID-19. What was sequenced was PBMCs or T cells enriched from blood (not recorded which). The CDR3: CASSPPGSGDTQYF. DNA of the CDR3: TGTGCCAGCTCTCCCCCCGGTAGCGGGGATACGCAGTATTTT.